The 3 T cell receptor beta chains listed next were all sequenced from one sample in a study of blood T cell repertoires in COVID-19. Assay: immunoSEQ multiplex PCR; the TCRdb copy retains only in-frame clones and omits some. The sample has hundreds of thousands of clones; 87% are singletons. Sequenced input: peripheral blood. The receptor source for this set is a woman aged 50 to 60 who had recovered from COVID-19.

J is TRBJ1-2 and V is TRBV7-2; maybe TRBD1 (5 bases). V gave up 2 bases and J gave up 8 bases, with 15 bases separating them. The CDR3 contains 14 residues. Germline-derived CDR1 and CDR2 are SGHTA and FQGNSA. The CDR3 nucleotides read TGTGCCAGCAGCTTATACGGGGAGGGGAGGGGCTACACCTTC. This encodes CASSLYGEGRGYTF. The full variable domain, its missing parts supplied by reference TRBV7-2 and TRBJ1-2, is GAGVSQSPSNKVTEKGKDVELRCDPISGHTALYWYRQSLGQGLEFLIYFQGNSAPDKSGLPSDRFSAERTGGSVSTLTIQRTQQEDSAVYLCASSLYGEGRGYTFGSGTRLTVV.

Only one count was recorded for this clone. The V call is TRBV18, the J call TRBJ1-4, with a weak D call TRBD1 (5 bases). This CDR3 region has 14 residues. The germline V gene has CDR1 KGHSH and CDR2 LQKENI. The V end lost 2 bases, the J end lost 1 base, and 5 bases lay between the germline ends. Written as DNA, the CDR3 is TGTGCCAGCTCACCAAGGGGAACTAATGAAAAACTGTTTTTT. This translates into CASSPRGTNEKLFF. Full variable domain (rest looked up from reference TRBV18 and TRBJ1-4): NAGVMQNPRHLVRRRGQEARLRCSPMKGHSHVYWYRQLPEEGLKFMVYLQKENIIDESGMPKERFSAEFPKEGPSILRIQQVVRGDSAAYFCASSPRGTNEKLFFGSGTQLSVL.

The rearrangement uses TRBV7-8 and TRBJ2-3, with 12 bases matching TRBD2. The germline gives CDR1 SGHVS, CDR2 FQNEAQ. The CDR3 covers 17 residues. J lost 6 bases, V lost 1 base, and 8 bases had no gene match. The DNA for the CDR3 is TGTGCCAGCAGCTTAGTAGTGTCTAGCGGGGGGGTTGATACGCAGTATTTT. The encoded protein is CASSLVVSSGGVDTQYF.